This TCR beta chain appears in the sequencing data of a study of neurological immune-mediated disorders. Whole-study results and caveats: The repertoires of 18 of 34 multiple sclerosis patients were placed by phylogenetic grouping in a single related-CDR3 cluster, which may be a signature. The multiple sclerosis repertoire cluster lacked an association with any feature, whether clinical or MRI.

This clonotype was observed many times. The antigen is undetermined. With V trimmed by 2 bases and J by 2 bases, 1 base remained unmatched. CDR3 length: 15 residues. Germline V gene lookup returns CDR1 SGHRS and CDR2 YFSETQ. The cDNA was generated by 5'RACE with 10-nucleotide random UMIs. Every sequencing run produced over 170 million TCR-beta sequences, and the sequences from any one run covered 15-18 subjects. In TCRdb, the 5' RACE reads were re-called with MiXCR into one record per CDR3 protein. The sample has more than 50,000 distinct CDR3 sequences, roughly 3.6% seen once. The chain recombines TRBV5-1 with TRBJ2-6, with TRBD1 matching over 7 bases. Source material: PBMCs. This TCR was recovered from a man younger than 45 with multiple sclerosis. CDR3 in amino acids: CASSFDRAGANVLTF. CDR3 bases: TGCGCCAGCAGCTTTGACAGGGCTGGGGCCAACGTCCTGACTTTC.